This T cell receptor beta chain was captured in a study of early T cells in non-severe SARS-CoV-2 infection. Germline lookup yields CDR1 SGHRS and CDR2 YFSETQ. CDR3 length: 15 residues. Between the trimmed V and J ends, which lost 1 base and 0 bases, there was a span of 10 bases. Tagging with unique molecular identifiers was applied to individual cDNA molecules. TCRdb passed the 5' RACE reads through MiXCR, listing each CDR3 protein once. In the table there are more than 55,000 distinct CDR3 sequences, 12% of which are singletons. J is TRBJ1-2 and V is TRBV5-1; TRBD1 is a possible D gene (5 bases). This receptor was identified in an adult who was a healthcare worker with PCR-confirmed SARS-CoV-2 infection or an uninfected control (not recorded which). Sequencing was done on a sample of whole blood. CDR3 amino acids: CASSLRGPSNYGYTF. The DNA for the CDR3 is TGCGCCAGCAGCTTGAGGGGACCCTCTAACTATGGCTACACCTTC.